Sequencing of this T cell receptor beta chain was carried out in a study of cytomegalovirus exposure and HLA in healthy donors. The PCR made use of 60 Vbeta and 13 Jbeta primers. In the study's own analysis: Later work found around 85 million unique TCR beta chains, with 9 million to 13 million shared. Measured with immunoSEQ multiplex PCR; TCRdb has only the in-frame clones, and not every one. V and J calls and clone size are those listed in that table; D and trimming were worked out from the DNA. Found here are under 50,000 clones; the top ten clones hold over 3.5%. Trimming left V 1 base short and J 9 bases short, with 18 bases between. The CDR3 is made up of 15 amino acids. Germline CDR1 and CDR2: MDHEN and SYDVKM. Notes on the study in general: Highly shared sequence variants in one cluster were likely a sequencing artifact. V- and J-gene trimming of TCR beta was linked (in a later analysis) to a missense DCLRE1C variant.

As concerns this clone: The antigen remains undetermined.

The chain uses TRBV28 and TRBJ2-5; D unclear. The source is a male donor in good health and CMV-seronegative. The sample taken for sequencing was PBMCs. The CDR3 nucleotides are TGTGCCAGCAGTTTATTTGCAGGAAAGATTCACGCCCAGTACTTC. It yields the protein CASSLFAGKIHAQYF.